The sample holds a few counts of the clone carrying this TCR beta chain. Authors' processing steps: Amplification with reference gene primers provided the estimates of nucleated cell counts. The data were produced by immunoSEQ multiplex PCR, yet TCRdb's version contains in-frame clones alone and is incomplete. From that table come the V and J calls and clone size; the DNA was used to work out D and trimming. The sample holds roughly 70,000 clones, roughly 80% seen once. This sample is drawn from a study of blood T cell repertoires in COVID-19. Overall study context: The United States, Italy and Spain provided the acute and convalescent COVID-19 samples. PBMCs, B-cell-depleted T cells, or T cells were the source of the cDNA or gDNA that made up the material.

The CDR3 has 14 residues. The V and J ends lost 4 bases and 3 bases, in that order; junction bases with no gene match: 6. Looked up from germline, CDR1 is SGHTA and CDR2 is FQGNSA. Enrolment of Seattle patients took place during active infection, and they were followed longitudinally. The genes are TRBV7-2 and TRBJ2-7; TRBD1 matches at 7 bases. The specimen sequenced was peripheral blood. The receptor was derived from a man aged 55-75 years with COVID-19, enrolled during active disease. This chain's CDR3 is CASSSNRDSYEQYF. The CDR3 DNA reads TGTGCCAGCAGCTCGAACCGGGACAGCTACGAGCAGTACTTC.